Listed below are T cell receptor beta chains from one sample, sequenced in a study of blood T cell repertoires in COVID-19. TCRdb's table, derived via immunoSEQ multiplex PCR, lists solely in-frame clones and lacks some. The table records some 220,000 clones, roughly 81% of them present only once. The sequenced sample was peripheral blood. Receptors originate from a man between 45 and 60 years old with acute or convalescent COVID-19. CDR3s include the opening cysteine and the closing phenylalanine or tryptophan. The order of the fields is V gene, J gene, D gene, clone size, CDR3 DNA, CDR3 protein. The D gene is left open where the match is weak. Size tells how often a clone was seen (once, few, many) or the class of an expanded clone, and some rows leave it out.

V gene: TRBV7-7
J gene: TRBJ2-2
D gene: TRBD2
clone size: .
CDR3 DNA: TGTGCAGCGGGGGGGCCTAGCCTAGGGACCGGGGAGCTGTTTTTT
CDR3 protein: CAAGGPSLGTGELFF

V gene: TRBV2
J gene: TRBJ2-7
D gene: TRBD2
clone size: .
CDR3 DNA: TGTGCCAGCTCGCAACCACCGCCGACTAGCGGGAGCTACGAGCAGTACTTC
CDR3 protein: CASSQPPPTSGSYEQYF

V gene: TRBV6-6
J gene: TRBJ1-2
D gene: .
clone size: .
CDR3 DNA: TGTGCCAGCAGTTCCCAGGTGGTTAGCTATGGCTACACCTTC
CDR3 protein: CASSSQVVSYGYTF

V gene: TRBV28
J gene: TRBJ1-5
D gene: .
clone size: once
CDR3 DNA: TGTGCCAGCAGTGCGGGGGGGGAGGGCAATCAGCCCCAGCATTTT
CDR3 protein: CASSAGGEGNQPQHF

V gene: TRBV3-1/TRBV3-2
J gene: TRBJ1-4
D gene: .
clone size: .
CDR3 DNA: TGTGCCAGCAGCCAGAGGGGGGGTCGGGGGAGCTCAAAACTGTTTTTT
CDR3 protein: CASSQRGGRGSSKLFF

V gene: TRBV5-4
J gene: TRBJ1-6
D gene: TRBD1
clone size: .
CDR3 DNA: TGTGCCAGCAGCTTGGTGGGGCAGGGGGCTTCACCCCTCCACTTT
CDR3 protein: CASSLVGQGASPLHF

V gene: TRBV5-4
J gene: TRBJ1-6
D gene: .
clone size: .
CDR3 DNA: TGTGCCAGCAGCTTGGAAGGGGCTGGTGGGAATTCACCCCTCCACTTT
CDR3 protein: CASSLEGAGGNSPLHF

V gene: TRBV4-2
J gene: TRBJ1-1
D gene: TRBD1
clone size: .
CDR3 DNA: TGTGCCAGCAGCCCACAGACAGGGCGTACTGAAGCTTTCTTT
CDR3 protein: CASSPQTGRTEAFF

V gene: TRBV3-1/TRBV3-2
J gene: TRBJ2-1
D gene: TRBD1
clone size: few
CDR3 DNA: TGTGCCAGCAGCACCACAGGGGGCTTGGGGAATGAGCAGTTCTTC
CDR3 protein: CASSTTGGLGNEQFF

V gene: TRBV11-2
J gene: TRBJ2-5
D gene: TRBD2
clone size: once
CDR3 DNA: TGTGCCAGCAGCCAAGGGACTAGATTAGAGACCCAGTACTTC
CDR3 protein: CASSQGTRLETQYF

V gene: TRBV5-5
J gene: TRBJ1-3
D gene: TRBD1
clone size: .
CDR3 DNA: TGTGCCAGCAGCTTGGAGGGGGCCTCTGGAAACACCATATATTTT
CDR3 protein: CASSLEGASGNTIYF

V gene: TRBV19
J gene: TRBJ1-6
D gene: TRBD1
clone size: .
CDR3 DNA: TGTGCCAGTAGTATAGGTTACAGGGGGCTTTCGGATTCACCCCTCCACTTT
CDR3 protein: CASSIGYRGLSDSPLHF

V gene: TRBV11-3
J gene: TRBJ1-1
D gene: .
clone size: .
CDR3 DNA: TGTGCCAGCAGCCCCCGATATCGGGAGAACACTGAAGCTTTCTTT
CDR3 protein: CASSPRYRENTEAFF

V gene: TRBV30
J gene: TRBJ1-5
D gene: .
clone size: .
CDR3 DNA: TGTGCCTGGAGTTCAGGGTTCAATCAGCCCCAGCATTTT
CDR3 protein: CAWSSGFNQPQHF

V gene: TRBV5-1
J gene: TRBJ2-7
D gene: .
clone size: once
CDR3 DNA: TGCGCCAGCAGCTTCTCTGCGAACGAGCAGTACTTC
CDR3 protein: CASSFSANEQYF

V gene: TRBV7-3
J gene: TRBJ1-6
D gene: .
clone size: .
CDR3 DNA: TGTGCCAGCAGCTTATTGGGGCAGGGCAATTCACCCCTCCACTTT
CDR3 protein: CASSLLGQGNSPLHF

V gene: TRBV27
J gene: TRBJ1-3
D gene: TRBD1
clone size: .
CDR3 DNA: TGTGCCAGCAGTTTCCTCCCTCCGGGACAGGGTGGAAACACCATATATTTT
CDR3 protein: CASSFLPPGQGGNTIYF

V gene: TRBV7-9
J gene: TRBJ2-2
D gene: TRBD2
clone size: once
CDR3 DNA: TGTGCCAGCAGCCAGACATACCAGCGGGGGGCGAACACCGGGGAGCTGTTTTTT
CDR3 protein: CASSQTYQRGANTGELFF

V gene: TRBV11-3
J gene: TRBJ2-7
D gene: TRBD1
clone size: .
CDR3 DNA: TGTGCCAGCAGCTTAAACCGGGACAGGGTTTACGAGCAGTACTTC
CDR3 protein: CASSLNRDRVYEQYF

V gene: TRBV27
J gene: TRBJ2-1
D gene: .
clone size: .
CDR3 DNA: TGTGCCAGCAGTTTTTATACCGGGAGCGGTCCCGGCAATGAGCAGTTCTTC
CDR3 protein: CASSFYTGSGPGNEQFF

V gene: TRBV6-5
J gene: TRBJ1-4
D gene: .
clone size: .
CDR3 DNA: TGTGCCAGCACCCGGACAGCAACTAATGAAAAACTGTTTTTT
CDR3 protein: CASTRTATNEKLFF

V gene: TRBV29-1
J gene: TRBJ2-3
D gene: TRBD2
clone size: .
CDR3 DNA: TGCAGCCTGTCGGGACTAGCGGGGGAACGCACAGATACGCAGTATTTT
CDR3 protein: CSLSGLAGERTDTQYF